The 11 T cell receptor beta chains given below trace back to one sample, sequenced in a study of OX40 agonist ivuxolimab in advanced cancers. Profiling relied on immunoSEQ multiplex PCR, and the TCRdb table lists in-frame clones only, not all of them. The table includes around 31,000 clones, approximately 90% detected once. The material sequenced was CD4+ or CD8+ T cells sorted from blood, taken in a trial of the OX40 agonist ivuxolimab. Every receptor here comes from an adult with an advanced solid tumor such as melanoma, head and neck, liver or kidney cancer.

The V and J genes are TRBV14 and TRBJ2-7, with 9 bases aligning to TRBD2. CDR3 size: 17 residues. After removal of 3 bases from V and 5 bases from J, the junction contained 14 bases not matched to a gene. Germline CDR1 is SGHDN and CDR2 is FVKESK. This CDR3 is CASSHREAGGSPHEQYF. The CDR3 DNA follows: TGTGCCAGCAGCCATAGGGAAGCGGGAGGTTCCCCCCACGAGCAGTACTTC.

The V call is TRBV7-9, the J call TRBJ2-1; D is unclear. The V end was cut by 0 bases, the J end by 6 bases, with 6 bases between. Germline V gene lookup returns CDR1 SEHNR and CDR2 FQNEAQ (reference sequence). This CDR3 is 13 amino acids long. The DNA of the CDR3 is TGTGCCAGCAGCTTAGCGACAATCAATGAGCAGTTCTTC. It codes for CASSLATINEQFF. The full variable domain, completed using reference TRBV7-9 and TRBJ2-1, is DTGVSQNPRHKITKRGQNVTFRCDPISEHNRLYWYRQTLGQGPEFLTYFQNEAQLEKSRLLSDRFSAERPKGSFSTLEIQRTEQGDSAMYLCASSLATINEQFFGPGTRLTVL.

The rearrangement uses TRBV27 and TRBJ1-2; unclear D gene. Between the trimmed V and J ends, which lost 6 bases and 5 bases, there was a span of 16 bases. Germline V gene sequence: CDR1 MNHEY, CDR2 SMNVEV (reference sequence). The CDR3 is 14 amino acids. This chain's CDR3 is CASSPQGQIYGYTF. Here the CDR3 DNA reads TGTGCCAGCAGCCCTCAAGGGCAGATTTATGGCTACACCTTC.

This chain links TRBV7-9 with TRBJ2-7; 7 bases are a match to TRBD1. The germline V gene encodes CDR1 SEHNR and CDR2 FQNEAQ (reference sequence). The CDR3 runs 12 residues. The ends lost 5 bases at V and 6 bases at J; junction bases unmatched: 4. CDR3 in DNA: TGTGCCAGCAGCCCAGGGGGTCGCGAGCAGTACTTC. This sequence encodes CASSPGGREQYF.

The genes are TRBV5-4 and TRBJ2-7; D is unclear. Germline loops: CDR1 SGHNT, CDR2 YYREEE (reference sequence). Trimming shortened V by 4 bases and J by 6 bases, and 14 bases separated the two germline ends. There are 13 residues in the CDR3. CDR3 protein: CASSSILELEQYF. DNA for the CDR3: TGTGCCAGCAGCAGCATATTGGAGCTCGAGCAGTACTTC.

This clone has only a few counts. The identical CDR3 is also encoded by other nucleotide sequences in the sample. The chain is built from TRBV30 and TRBJ2-5; D may correspond to TRBD1 or TRBD2 (5 bases each). The germline V and J ends were trimmed by 7 bases and 5 bases, with 17 bases remaining between them. This CDR3 region has 13 residues. From germline, CDR1 is GTSNPN and CDR2 SVGIG (reference sequence). CDR3 coding DNA: TGTGCCTCCCGAGGAGAGGGGTGGGAGACCCAGTACTTC. Translated: CASRGEGWETQYF.

The rearrangement links TRBV19 to TRBJ2-5; 8 nucleotides match TRBD2. Judging by the DNA end, TRBJ2-7 fits better; the J call may be wrong. Germline V gene data show CDR1 as LNHDA and CDR2 as SQIVND (reference sequence). CDR3 length: 14 residues. The CDR3 loop reads CASSPGGAAYEQYF. The DNA of the CDR3 is TGTGCCAGTAGTCCCGGGGGGGCCGCCTACGAGCAGTACTTC.

The rearrangement uses TRBV11-3 and TRBJ2-2, with D perhaps TRBD1 (5 bases). Trimming removed 7 bases at V and 0 bases at J, with 15 bases between. CDR3 length equals 16 residues. The germline gives CDR1 SGHNT, CDR2 YENEEA. In nucleotides, the CDR3 is TGTGCCAGCACCAAGGGGTTAGGGGCGAACACCGGGGAGCTGTTTTTT. Translating gives CASTKGLGANTGELFF. The full variable domain, its missing parts supplied by reference TRBV11-3 and TRBJ2-2, is EAGVVQSPRYKIIEKKQPVAFWCNPISGHNTLYWYLQNLGQGPELLIRYENEEAVDDSQLPKDRFSAERLKGVDSTLKIQPAELGDSAVYLCASTKGLGANTGELFFGEGSRLTVL.

The chain employs TRBV5-6 and TRBJ2-5; maybe TRBD1 (6 bases). The CDR3 loop spans 15 amino acids. Germline V gene data show CDR1 as SGHDT and CDR2 as YYEEEE. V lost 1 base to trimming and J lost 5 bases, with 15 bases between them. DNA for the CDR3: TGTGCCAGCAGCTTGAACAGGGACATGGCGGAGACCCAGTACTTC. Its protein product is CASSLNRDMAETQYF.

This clone occurred once. This chain connects TRBV13 to TRBJ2-7; D is perhaps TRBD1 or TRBD2 (5 bases each). The CDR3 consists of 14 residues. Trimming removed 5 bases at V and 3 bases at J, with 14 bases between. Germline CDR1 and CDR2: PRHDT and FYEKMQ (reference sequence). CDR3 amino acids: CASSGRDRYYEQYF. The CDR3 coding sequence is TGTGCCAGCAGCGGCCGGGACCGATACTACGAGCAGTACTTC.

The chain is built from TRBV11-2 and TRBJ2-7, with D possibly matching TRBD1 (6 bases). The CDR3 totals 16 residues. Trimming left V 0 bases short and J 0 bases short, with 12 bases between. CDR1 is SGHAT and CDR2 is FQNNGV in the germline V gene. CDR3: CASSLDAGAFSYEQYF. The CDR3 bases are TGTGCCAGCAGCTTAGATGCAGGGGCCTTCTCCTACGAGCAGTACTTC.